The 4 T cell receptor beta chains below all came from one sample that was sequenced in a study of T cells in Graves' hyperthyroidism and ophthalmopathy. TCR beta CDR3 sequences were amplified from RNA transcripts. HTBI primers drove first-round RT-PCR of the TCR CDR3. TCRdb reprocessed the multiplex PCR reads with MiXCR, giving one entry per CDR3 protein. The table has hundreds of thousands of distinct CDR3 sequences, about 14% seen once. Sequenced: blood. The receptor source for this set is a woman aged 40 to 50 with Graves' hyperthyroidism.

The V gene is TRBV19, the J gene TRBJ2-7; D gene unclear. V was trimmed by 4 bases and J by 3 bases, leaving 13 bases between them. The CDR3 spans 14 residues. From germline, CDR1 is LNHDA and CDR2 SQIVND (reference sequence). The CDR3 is CASSNGGHLYEQYF. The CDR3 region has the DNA TGTGCCAGTAGTAACGGTGGGCACCTCTACGAGCAGTACTTC. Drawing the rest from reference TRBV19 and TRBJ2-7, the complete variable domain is DGGITQSPKYLFRKEGQNVTLSCEQNLNHDAMYWYRQDPGQGLRLIYYSQIVNDFQKGDIAEGYSVSREKKESFPLTVTSAQKNPTAFYLCASSNGGHLYEQYFGPGTRLTVT.

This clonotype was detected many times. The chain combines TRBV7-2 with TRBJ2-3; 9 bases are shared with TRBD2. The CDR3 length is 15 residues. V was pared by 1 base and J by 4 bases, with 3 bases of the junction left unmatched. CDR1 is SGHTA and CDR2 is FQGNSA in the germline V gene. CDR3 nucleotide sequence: TGTGCCAGCAGCTTAGGTAGCGGGAGATCAGATACGCAGTATTTT. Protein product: CASSLGSGRSDTQYF.

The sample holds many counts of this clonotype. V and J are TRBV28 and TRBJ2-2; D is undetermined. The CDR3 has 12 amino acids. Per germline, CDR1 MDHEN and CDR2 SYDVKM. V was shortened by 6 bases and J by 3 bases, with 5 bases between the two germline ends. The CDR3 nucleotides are TGTGCCAGCAGAAGCCACACCGGGGAGCTGTTTTTT. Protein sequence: CASRSHTGELFF.

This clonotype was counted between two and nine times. The chain's CDR3 is CAWSAMVADEQFF. CDR3 DNA: TGTGCCTGGAGTGCGATGGTAGCGGATGAGCAGTTCTTC. The chain employs TRBV30 and TRBJ2-1, with D possibly matching TRBD2 (6 bases). V lost 1 base, J lost 8 bases, and 12 bases lay in between. Germline V gene lookup returns CDR1 GTSNPN and CDR2 SVGIG (reference sequence). This CDR3 region has 13 residues.